This TCR beta chain was observed in a study of early T cells in non-severe SARS-CoV-2 infection. Study-level information: Bulk RNA taken from unsorted whole blood was sequenced, leaving chains unpaired.

The library protocol tagged individual cDNA molecules with unique molecular identifiers. TCRdb itself ran the 5' RACE reads through MiXCR, one entry per CDR3 protein. Of 30,000 to 35,000 distinct CDR3 sequences in the sample, roughly 6.6% were seen once. The CDR3 has 14 residues. Per germline, CDR1 SGHTS and CDR2 YDEGEE. The ends were cut back, 3 bases at V and 4 bases at J, with 13 bases in the middle. This clonotype was observed a few times. The target antigen is unknown. General study points: VDJdb matching favored anti-spike CD8 responses, missing private and CD4 specificities.

This sequence originates from an adult who was a healthcare worker with PCR-confirmed SARS-CoV-2 infection or an uninfected control (not recorded which). This rearrangement joins TRBV5-8 to TRBJ1-1; a possible D gene is TRBD1 (5 bases). The specimen was whole blood. The CDR3 DNA is TGTGCCAGCAGCTGGGGGGAAGTTGCCACTGAAGCTTTCTTT. Its translation is CASSWGEVATEAFF.